This T cell receptor beta chain derives from a study of T cell repertoires in cytomegalovirus infection. About the research overall: Recently identified HLA-C-restricted CMV epitopes were used, and well-studied HLA-B-restricted CMV epitopes were used as well. Shared public TCR beta signatures pointed to both CMV infection and a matching HLA type. The study, taken as a whole, reports: The ex vivo response was dominated by HLA-C-restricted CMV-specific TCR beta clonotypes. Totalled public TCR beta family frequency picked out people who carried CMV plus the relevant HLA.

Using its own MiXCR run on the reads, TCRdb lists one record per CDR3 protein. This table holds roughly 340,000 distinct CDR3 sequences, just under 30% found once. The J segment lost 6 bases and the V segment lost 7 bases, leaving 7 bases of the junction unmatched. Germline CDR1 is LNHDA and CDR2 is SQIVND (reference sequence). The length of the CDR3 is 13 residues. A note on this clonotype: The antigen is not known.

The sequencing used cultured PBMCs, collected from culture after CMV antigen stimulation. This sequence joins TRBV19 and TRBJ1-1, with 8 bases fitting TRBD1. The receptor was isolated from a human donor in good health (CMV status not recorded). Some clones in this sample may be carry-over from other donors' samples. CDR3 sequence: CASTDRTGPEAFF. The CDR3 DNA reads as TGTGCCAGTACCGACCGGACAGGGCCTGAAGCTTTCTTT.